What follows is one TCR beta chain and its context. The CDR3 sequence is 15 residues long. Germline CDR1 reads SQVTM; CDR2 reads ANQGSEA. V shed 6 bases, J shed 4 bases, and the junction held 11 bases outside the gene matches. Measured with immunoSEQ multiplex PCR; TCRdb has only the in-frame clones, and not every one. The repertoire holds some 200,000 clones, roughly 73% seen once, with 10% to 12% in the top ten. This specimen belongs to a study of cytotoxic CD8 clonotypes in ibrutinib-treated CLL. Turning to the study itself: Response sampling took place at median roughly twelve months of treatment, range 6 to 36.

The chain has TRBV29-1 and TRBJ2-1, with 8 bases that match TRBD2. The sequenced sample was PBMCs, obtained after 12 months of ibrutinib treatment. The sequence derives from a human donor with chronic lymphocytic leukemia. CDR3 loop: CSVLPSGGPYNEQFF. The CDR3 DNA reads TGCAGCGTCCTACCAAGCGGGGGACCATACAATGAGCAGTTCTTC.